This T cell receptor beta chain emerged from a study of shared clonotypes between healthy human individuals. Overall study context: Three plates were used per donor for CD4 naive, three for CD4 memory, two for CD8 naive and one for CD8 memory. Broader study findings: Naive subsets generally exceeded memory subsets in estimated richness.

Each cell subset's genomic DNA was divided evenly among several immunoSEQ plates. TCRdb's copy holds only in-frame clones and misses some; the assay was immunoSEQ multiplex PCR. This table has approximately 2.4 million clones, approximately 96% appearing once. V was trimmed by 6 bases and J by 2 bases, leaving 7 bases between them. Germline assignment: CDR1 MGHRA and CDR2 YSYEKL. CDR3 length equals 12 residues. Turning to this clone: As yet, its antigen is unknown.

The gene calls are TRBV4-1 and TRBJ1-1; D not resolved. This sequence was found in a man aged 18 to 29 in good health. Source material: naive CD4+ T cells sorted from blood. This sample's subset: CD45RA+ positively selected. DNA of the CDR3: TGCGCCAGCAGGGCCTCAAACACTGAAGCTTTCTTT. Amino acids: CASRASNTEAFF.